Listed here are 3 T cell receptor beta chains from one sample, sequenced in a study of cytomegalovirus exposure and HLA in healthy donors. With 60 Vbeta and 13 Jbeta primers, the PCR was carried out. The method was immunoSEQ multiplex PCR; TCRdb's version includes in-frame clones alone and lacks a portion of them. Found here are around 110,000 clones, approximately 78% of them singletons; the top ten hold roughly 23%. Source material: PBMCs. The receptors stem from a young man in good health and CMV-seropositive.

This clone has just a few counts. The chain couples TRBV9 to TRBJ2-3, with TRBD2 identical over 7 bases. In germline, CDR1 is SGDLS, CDR2 YYNGEE. The CDR3 has 15 residues. The junction had 4 bases not matched to a gene; V was cut back by 2 bases and J by 1 base. CDR3 loop: CASSVEGGGTDTQYF. As DNA, the CDR3 is TGTGCCAGCAGCGTCGAGGGAGGGGGCACAGATACGCAGTATTTT.

The chain employs TRBV27 and TRBJ2-1; TRBD1 is a possible D gene (6 bases). Trimming removed 0 bases from V and 1 base from J, with 22 bases in between. The CDR3 has 20 residues. The germline V gene encodes CDR1 MNHEY and CDR2 SMNVEV (reference sequence). The CDR3 DNA reads as TGTGCCAGCAGTTTATCGCCCGCAGGGGTGAATATGGGTTCCTACAATGAGCAGTTCTTC. It encodes CASSLSPAGVNMGSYNEQFF.

In this sample, this clone turned up once. This sequence joins TRBV30 and TRBJ1-5; perhaps TRBD1 as D (6 bases). Trimming left V 0 bases short and J 0 bases short, with 21 bases between. Germline values: CDR1 GTSNPN, CDR2 SVGIG (reference sequence). The CDR3 is 19 residues long. CDR3 in amino acids: CAWSVRTWERQVSNQPQHF. CDR3 nucleotide sequence: TGTGCCTGGAGTGTAAGGACTTGGGAGAGACAGGTTAGCAATCAGCCCCAGCATTTT.